These T cell receptor beta chains were read from a single sample in a study of CD8+ T cells in alopecia areata. Using immunoSEQ multiplex PCR, the repertoire was profiled, and TCRdb retains in-frame clones only, with some absent. The sample records 150,000 to 200,000 clones, 50% to 60% being singletons. Sequences were derived from CD4+ T cells sorted from blood, sampled at week 0. The source is a human donor with alopecia areata. The CDR3 runs from the conserved cysteine through the conserved F or W. The D gene is left open where the match is weak. The listing skips clone size in some rows; elsewhere it reads once, few, many or a size class.

>TRBD1|TRBJ2-7|TRBV29-1|few
CSVGQAYEQYF
TGCAGCGTAGGACAGGCCTACGAGCAGTACTTC
>TRBD1|TRBJ1-2|TRBV27|few
CASRLRSGQAPNYGYTF
TGTGCCAGCAGACTTCGGTCGGGACAGGCCCCTAACTATGGCTACACCTTC
>TRBD1|TRBJ1-1|TRBV9|-
CASSVGTGQMNTEAFF
TGTGCCAGCAGCGTAGGGACGGGACAGATGAACACTGAAGCTTTCTTT
>-|TRBJ2-5|TRBV7-7|-
CASSHGQQETQYF
TGTGCTAGCTCCCATGGGCAGCAAGAGACCCAGTACTTC
>TRBD1|TRBJ2-5|TRBV30|-
CAWSDPGQGEETQYF
TGTGCCTGGAGCGACCCGGGACAGGGAGAAGAGACCCAGTACTTC
>TRBD1|TRBJ2-7|TRBV5-1|-
CASSPGQGGYEQYF
TGCGCCAGCAGCCCCGGACAGGGTGGGTACGAGCAGTACTTC
>TRBD1|TRBJ1-2|TRBV30|once
CAWSPGTGNGYTF
TGTGCCTGGAGTCCCGGGACAGGGAATGGCTACACCTTC
>-|TRBJ2-6|TRBV6-5|few
CASSYGRAGANVLTF
TGTGCCAGCAGTTACGGTAGGGCTGGGGCCAACGTCCTGACTTTC
>TRBD2|TRBJ2-2|TRBV7-2|few
CASKAGGPLLVAGELFF
TGTGCCAGCAAAGCGGGGGGGCCCCTCTTGGTGGCCGGGGAGCTGTTTTTT
>-|TRBJ1-6|TRBV15|once
CATSTSLGGDSPLHF
TGTGCCACCAGCACCTCCTTGGGGGGCGATTCACCCCTCCACTTT
>TRBD1|TRBJ2-7|TRBV11-3|-
CASSPGTGGYEQYF
TGTGCCAGCAGCCCGGGGACAGGGGGCTACGAGCAGTACTTC
>-|TRBJ2-2|TRBV4-1|-
CASSQAGANGELFF
TGCGCCAGCAGCCAAGCGGGGGCCAACGGGGAGCTGTTTTTT
>TRBD2|TRBJ2-3|TRBV5-1|-
CASSLRLSSGGADTQYF
TGCGCCAGCAGCTTGCGTCTTTCGAGCGGGGGTGCGGATACGCAGTATTTT
>-|TRBJ2-2|TRBV19|-
CASSRPGELFF
TGTGCCAGTAGTAGACCCGGGGAGCTGTTTTTT
>-|TRBJ1-5|TRBV19|few
CASSIGTSNSNQPQHF
TGTGCCAGTAGTATAGGAACCAGCAATAGCAATCAGCCCCAGCATTTT
>-|TRBJ2-3|TRBV9|-
CASSVGTHTDTQYF
TGTGCCAGCAGCGTCGGTACCCACACAGATACGCAGTATTTT
>-|TRBJ2-5|TRBV5-1|-
CASSRGGQETQYF
TGCGCCAGCTCCCGGGGCGGACAAGAGACCCAGTACTTC
>-|TRBJ1-1|TRBV21-1|few
CASSKRDGCLNTEAFF
TGTGCCAGCAGCAAAAGAGACGGATGCCTGAACACTGAAGCTTTCTTT
>TRBD1|TRBJ2-7|TRBV7-9|-
CASSYGQGTDEQYF
TGTGCCAGCAGCTACGGACAGGGGACCGACGAGCAGTACTTC
>-|TRBJ2-5|TRBV6-5|-
CASNLGGGETQYF
TGTGCCAGCAACCTTGGGGGTGGCGAGACCCAGTACTTC
>-|TRBJ1-5|TRBV15|-
CATSRDSGWSQHF
TGTGCCACCAGCAGAGATAGCGGTTGGAGCCAGCATTTT
>TRBD1|TRBJ2-7|TRBV29-1|-
CSAGLRGLDEQYF
TGCAGCGCTGGGCTCAGGGGGCTGGACGAGCAGTACTTC
>-|TRBJ1-5|TRBV29-1|-
CSAANGQNQPQHF
TGCAGCGCTGCCAATGGGCAGAATCAGCCCCAGCATTTT
>-|TRBJ1-2|TRBV10-3|-
CAISSDRPRIDYGYTF
TGTGCCATCAGCTCCGACAGGCCTCGTATCGACTATGGCTACACCTTC
>-|TRBJ2-5|TRBV25-1|-
CASSAPSRETQYF
TGTGCCAGCAGTGCTCCCAGTAGGGAGACCCAGTACTTC
>-|TRBJ2-3|TRBV25-1|-
CASSLGAGGTDTQYF
TGTGCCAGCAGTTTGGGTGCGGGTGGCACAGATACGCAGTATTTT
>-|TRBJ2-4|TRBV6-5|few
CASSLAPAKNIQYF
TGTGCCAGCAGTTTGGCTCCAGCCAAAAACATTCAGTACTTC
>-|TRBJ2-7|TRBV29-1|-
CSHKGGDEQYF
TGCAGTCACAAGGGAGGCGACGAGCAGTACTTC
>TRBD1|TRBJ2-3|TRBV30|-
CAWSVPLWTGATDTQYF
TGTGCCTGGAGTGTACCTCTTTGGACAGGGGCGACAGATACGCAGTATTTT
>-|TRBJ2-5|TRBV5-1|few
CASSLKASETQYF
TGCGCCAGCAGCTTGAAAGCTTCGGAGACCCAGTACTTC
>TRBD2|TRBJ2-1|TRBV2|-
CASKRGLANEQFF
TGTGCCAGCAAACGAGGACTAGCAAATGAGCAGTTCTTC
>TRBD2|TRBJ2-1|TRBV29-1|-
CSGLGGMSSYNEQFF
TGCAGCGGATTGGGGGGGATGAGCTCCTACAATGAGCAGTTCTTC
>-|TRBJ2-4|TRBV29-1|-
CSVEGAGKNIQYF
TGCAGCGTTGAGGGGGCAGGGAAAAACATTCAGTACTTC
>TRBD1|TRBJ2-7|TRBV4-1|few
CASSQPPGTGSYEQYF
TGCGCCAGCAGCCAACCTCCCGGGACAGGTTCCTACGAGCAGTACTTC
>-|TRBJ2-5|TRBV7-3|-
CASSRDSYQETQYF
TGTGCCAGCAGCAGGGACTCTTACCAAGAGACCCAGTACTTC
>-|TRBJ2-1|TRBV29-1|-
CSVVGVAEYNEQFF
TGCAGCGTTGTGGGTGTTGCAGAGTACAATGAGCAGTTCTTC
>-|TRBJ2-5|TRBV14|-
CASSRQAIQETQYF
TGTGCCAGCAGCCGACAGGCTATCCAAGAGACCCAGTACTTC
>TRBD1|TRBJ2-1|TRBV5-1|-
CASSLRDRRNNEQFF
TGCGCCAGCAGCTTGAGGGACAGGCGAAACAATGAGCAGTTCTTC
>-|TRBJ1-1|TRBV11-2|few
CASSPTGLTVNTEAFF
TGTGCCAGCAGCCCAACGGGACTCACAGTGAACACTGAAGCTTTCTTT
>-|TRBJ2-3|TRBV25-1|once
CASSDRSGATAFTDTQYF
TGTGCCAGCAGTGATCGGTCGGGAGCCACCGCTTTTACAGATACGCAGTATTTT
>-|TRBJ2-5|TRBV29-1|few
CSVQVIHGETQYF
TGCAGCGTTCAAGTTATTCACGGGGAGACCCAGTACTTC
>-|TRBJ1-6|TRBV6-5|-
CASSYDGKSPLHF
TGTGCCAGCAGTTACGATGGAAAATCACCCCTCCACTTT
>-|TRBJ2-6|TRBV30|-
CAWSLQTLGANVLTF
TGTGCCTGGAGCCTGCAAACCCTTGGGGCCAACGTCCTGACTTTC
>TRBD2|TRBJ2-7|TRBV7-8|-
CASRIGGGYEQYF
TGTGCCAGCAGAATTGGGGGGGGCTACGAGCAGTACTTC
>-|TRBJ1-4|TRBV5-1|few
CATNRGDSTNEKLFF
TGCGCCACCAACCGGGGAGATTCTACTAATGAGAAACTGTTTTTT
>TRBD1|TRBJ2-7|TRBV25-1|once
CASSDLGQGDREQYF
TGTGCCAGCAGTGATTTGGGACAGGGGGACCGCGAGCAGTACTTC
>-|TRBJ1-5|TRBV30|-
CAWSVFAQNQPQHF
TGTGCCTGGAGTGTATTCGCCCAAAATCAGCCCCAGCATTTT
>TRBD2|TRBJ2-3|TRBV9|-
CASSPERGAYTDTQYF
TGTGCCAGCAGCCCGGAGCGGGGGGCCTACACAGATACGCAGTATTTT